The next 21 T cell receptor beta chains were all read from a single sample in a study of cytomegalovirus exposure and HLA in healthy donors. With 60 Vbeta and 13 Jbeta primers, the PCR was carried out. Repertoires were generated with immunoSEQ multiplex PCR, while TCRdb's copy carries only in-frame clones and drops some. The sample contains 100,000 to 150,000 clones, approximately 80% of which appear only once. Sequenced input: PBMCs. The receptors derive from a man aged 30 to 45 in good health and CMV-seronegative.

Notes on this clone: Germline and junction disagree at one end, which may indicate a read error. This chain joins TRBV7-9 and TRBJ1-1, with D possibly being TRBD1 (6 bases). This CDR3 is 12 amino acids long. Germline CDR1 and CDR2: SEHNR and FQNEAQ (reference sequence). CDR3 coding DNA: TGTTCCAGCAGCTTAAGGGGGACTGAAGCTTTCTTT. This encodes CSSSLRGTEAFF.

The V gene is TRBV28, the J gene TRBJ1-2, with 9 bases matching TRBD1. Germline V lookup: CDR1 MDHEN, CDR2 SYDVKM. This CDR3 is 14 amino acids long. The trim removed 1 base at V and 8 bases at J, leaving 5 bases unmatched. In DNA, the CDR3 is TGTGCCAGCAGTTTATCCGGGACAGGGAGCGGCTACACCTTC. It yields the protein CASSLSGTGSGYTF.

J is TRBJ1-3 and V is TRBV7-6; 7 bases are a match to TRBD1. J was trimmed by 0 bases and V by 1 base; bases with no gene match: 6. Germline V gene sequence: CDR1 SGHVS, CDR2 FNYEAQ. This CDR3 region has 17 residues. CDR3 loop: CASSLDGRGSSGNTIYF. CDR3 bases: TGTGCCAGCAGCTTAGATGGCAGGGGGAGCTCTGGAAACACCATATATTTT.

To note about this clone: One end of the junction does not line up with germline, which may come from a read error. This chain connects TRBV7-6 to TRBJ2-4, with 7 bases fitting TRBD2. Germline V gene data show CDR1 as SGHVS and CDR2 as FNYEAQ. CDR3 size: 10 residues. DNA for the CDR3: TGTGCCAGCAGCTCTTGGGACTACCACTTC. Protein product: CASSSWDYHF.

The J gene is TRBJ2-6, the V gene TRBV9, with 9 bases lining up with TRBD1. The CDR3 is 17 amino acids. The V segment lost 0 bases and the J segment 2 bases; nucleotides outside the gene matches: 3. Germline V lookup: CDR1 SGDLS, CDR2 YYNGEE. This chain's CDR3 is CASSVAGTGTGANVLTF. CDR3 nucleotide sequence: TGTGCCAGCAGCGTAGCGGGGACAGGGACTGGGGCCAACGTCCTGACTTTC.

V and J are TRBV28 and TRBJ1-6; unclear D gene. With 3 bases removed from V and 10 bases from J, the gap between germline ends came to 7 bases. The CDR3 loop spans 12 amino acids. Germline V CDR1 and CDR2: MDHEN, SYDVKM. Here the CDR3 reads CASSLGRSPLHF. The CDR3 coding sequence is TGTGCCAGCAGTTTGGGCAGGTCACCCCTCCACTTT.

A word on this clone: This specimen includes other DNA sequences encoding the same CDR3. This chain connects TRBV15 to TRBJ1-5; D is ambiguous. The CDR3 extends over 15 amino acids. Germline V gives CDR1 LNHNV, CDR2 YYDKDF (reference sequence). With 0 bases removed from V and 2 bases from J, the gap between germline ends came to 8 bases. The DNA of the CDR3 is TGTGCCACCAGCAGAGATCCCGGGGGCAATCAGCCCCAGCATTTT. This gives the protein CATSRDPGGNQPQHF.

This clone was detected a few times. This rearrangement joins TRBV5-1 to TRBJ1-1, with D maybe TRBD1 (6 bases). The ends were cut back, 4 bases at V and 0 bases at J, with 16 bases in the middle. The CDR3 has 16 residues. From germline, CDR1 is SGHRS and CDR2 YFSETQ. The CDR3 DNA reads TGCGCCAGCAGCCAACAGGGAGGGGCCATGAACACTGAAGCTTTCTTT. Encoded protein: CASSQQGGAMNTEAFF.

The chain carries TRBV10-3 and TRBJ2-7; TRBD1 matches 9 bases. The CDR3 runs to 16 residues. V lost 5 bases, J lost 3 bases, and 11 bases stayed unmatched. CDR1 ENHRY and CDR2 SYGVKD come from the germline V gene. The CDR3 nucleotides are TGTGCCATCAGTCCCCACCCGGGACAGGGTGACTACGAGCAGTACTTC. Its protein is CAISPHPGQGDYEQYF.

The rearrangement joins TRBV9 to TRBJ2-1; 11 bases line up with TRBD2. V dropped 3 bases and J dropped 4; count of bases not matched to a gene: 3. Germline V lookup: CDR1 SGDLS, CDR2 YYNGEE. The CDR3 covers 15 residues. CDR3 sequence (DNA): TGTGCCAGCAGCGAGACTAGCGGGATTTACAATGAGCAGTTCTTC. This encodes CASSETSGIYNEQFF.

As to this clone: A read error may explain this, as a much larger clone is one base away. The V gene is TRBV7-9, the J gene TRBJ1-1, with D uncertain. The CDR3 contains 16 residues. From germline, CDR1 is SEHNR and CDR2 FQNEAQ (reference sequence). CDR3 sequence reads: CSSSLWIGIMNTEAFF. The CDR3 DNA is TGTTCCAGCAGCCTTTGGATCGGGATCATGAACACTGAAGCTTTCTTT.

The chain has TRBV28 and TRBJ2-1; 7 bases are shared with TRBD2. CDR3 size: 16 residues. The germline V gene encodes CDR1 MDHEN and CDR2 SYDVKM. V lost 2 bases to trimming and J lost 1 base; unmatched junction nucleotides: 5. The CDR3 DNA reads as TGTGCCAGCAGTTTAATGACTAGCAGTTCCTACAATGAGCAGTTCTTC. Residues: CASSLMTSSSYNEQFF.

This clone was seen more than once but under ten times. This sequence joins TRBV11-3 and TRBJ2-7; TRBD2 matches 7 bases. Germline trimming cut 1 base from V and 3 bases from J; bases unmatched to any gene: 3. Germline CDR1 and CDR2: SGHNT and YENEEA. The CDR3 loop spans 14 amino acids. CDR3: CASSLAAGSYEQYF. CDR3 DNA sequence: TGTGCCAGCAGCTTAGCAGCGGGGAGCTACGAGCAGTACTTC.

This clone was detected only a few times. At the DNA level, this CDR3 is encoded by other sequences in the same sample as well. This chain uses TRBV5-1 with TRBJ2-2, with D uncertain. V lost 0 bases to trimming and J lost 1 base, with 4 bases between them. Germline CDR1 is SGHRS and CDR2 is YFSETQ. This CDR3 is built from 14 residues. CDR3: CASSLGQNTGELFF. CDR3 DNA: TGCGCCAGCAGCTTGGGACAGAACACCGGGGAGCTGTTTTTT.

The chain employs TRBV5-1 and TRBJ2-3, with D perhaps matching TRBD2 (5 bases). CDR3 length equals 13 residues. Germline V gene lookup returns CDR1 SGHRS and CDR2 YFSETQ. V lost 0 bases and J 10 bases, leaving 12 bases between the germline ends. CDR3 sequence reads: CASSLEEWESQYF. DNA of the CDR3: TGCGCCAGCAGCTTGGAGGAATGGGAGTCGCAGTATTTT.

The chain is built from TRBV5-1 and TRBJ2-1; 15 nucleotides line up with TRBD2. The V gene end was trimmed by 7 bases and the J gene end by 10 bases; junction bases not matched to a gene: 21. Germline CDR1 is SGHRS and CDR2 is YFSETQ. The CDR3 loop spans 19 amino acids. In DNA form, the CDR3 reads TGCGCCAGCGGCTCCGGACTAGCGGGAGGGCCTTTATCCTTGGGGGAGCAGTTCTTC. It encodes CASGSGLAGGPLSLGEQFF.

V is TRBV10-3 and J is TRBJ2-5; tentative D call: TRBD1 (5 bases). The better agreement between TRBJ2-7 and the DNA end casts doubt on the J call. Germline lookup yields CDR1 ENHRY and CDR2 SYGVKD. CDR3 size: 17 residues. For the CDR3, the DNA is TGTGCCATCAGCCCCGGAAGTACAGGTGCGTTACCATACGAGCAGTACTTC. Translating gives CAISPGSTGALPYEQYF.

The CDR3 is CASMVGVGRNEKLFF. CDR3 bases: TGTGCCAGTATGGTAGGGGTCGGTAGAAATGAAAAACTGTTTTTT. The chain couples TRBV19 to TRBJ1-4; a weak D match, TRBD1 (5 bases). The CDR3 is 15 amino acids. The germline gives CDR1 LNHDA, CDR2 SQIVND (reference sequence). Trimming cost V 7 bases and J 5 bases, with 17 bases left between them. Complete variable domain (other parts from reference TRBV19 and TRBJ1-4): DGGITQSPKYLFRKEGQNVTLSCEQNLNHDAMYWYRQDPGQGLRLIYYSQIVNDFQKGDIAEGYSVSREKKESFPLTVTSAQKNPTAFYLCASMVGVGRNEKLFFGSGTQLSVL.

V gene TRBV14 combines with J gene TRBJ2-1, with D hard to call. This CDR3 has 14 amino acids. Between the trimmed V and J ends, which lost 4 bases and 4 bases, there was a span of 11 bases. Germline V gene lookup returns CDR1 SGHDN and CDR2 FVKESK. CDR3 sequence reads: CASSRDSVYNEQFF. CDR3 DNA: TGTGCCAGCAGCCGCGACTCGGTGTACAATGAGCAGTTCTTC.

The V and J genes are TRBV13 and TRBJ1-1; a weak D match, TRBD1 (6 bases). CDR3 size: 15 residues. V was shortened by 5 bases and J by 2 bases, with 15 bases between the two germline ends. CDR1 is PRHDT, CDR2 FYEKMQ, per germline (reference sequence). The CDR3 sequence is CASSPRLTGNTEAFF. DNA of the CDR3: TGTGCCAGCAGCCCAAGACTGACAGGAAACACTGAAGCTTTCTTT.

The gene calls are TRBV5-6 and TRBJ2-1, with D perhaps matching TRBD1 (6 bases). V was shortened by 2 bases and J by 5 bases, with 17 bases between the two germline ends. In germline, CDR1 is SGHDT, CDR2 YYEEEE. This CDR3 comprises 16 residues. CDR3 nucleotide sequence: TGTGCCAGCAGCTTTTCTGGCAGGGGTGAACACAATGAGCAGTTCTTC. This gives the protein CASSFSGRGEHNEQFF.